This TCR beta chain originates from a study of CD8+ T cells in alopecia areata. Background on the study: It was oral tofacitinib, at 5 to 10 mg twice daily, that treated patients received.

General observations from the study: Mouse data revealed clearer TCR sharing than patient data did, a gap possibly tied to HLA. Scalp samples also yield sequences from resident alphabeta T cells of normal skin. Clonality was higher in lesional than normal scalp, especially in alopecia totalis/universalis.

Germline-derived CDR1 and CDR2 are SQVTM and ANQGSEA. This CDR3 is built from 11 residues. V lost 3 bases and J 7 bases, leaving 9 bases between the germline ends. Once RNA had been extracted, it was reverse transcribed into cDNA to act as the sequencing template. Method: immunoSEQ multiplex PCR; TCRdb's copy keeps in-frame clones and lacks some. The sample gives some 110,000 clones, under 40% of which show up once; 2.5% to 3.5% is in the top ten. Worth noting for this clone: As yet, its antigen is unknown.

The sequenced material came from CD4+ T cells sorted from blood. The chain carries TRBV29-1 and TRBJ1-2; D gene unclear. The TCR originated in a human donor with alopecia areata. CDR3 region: CSVDSGRGYTF. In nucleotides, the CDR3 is TGCAGCGTTGACTCTGGACGTGGCTACACCTTC.